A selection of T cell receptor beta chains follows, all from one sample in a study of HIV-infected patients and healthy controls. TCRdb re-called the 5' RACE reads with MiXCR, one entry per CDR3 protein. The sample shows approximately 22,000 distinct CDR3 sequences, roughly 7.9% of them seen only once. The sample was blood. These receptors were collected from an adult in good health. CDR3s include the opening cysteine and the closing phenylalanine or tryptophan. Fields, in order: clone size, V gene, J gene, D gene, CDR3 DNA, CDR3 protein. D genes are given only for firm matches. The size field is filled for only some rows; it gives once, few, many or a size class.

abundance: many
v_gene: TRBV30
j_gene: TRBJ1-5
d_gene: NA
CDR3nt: TGTGCCTGGAGCCAGGGGTGGAAGCCCCAGCATTTT
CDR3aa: CAWSQGWKPQHF

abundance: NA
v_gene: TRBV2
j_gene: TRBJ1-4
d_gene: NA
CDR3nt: TGTGCCAGCACCATCGCCGGGGGGGAAAAACTGTTTTTT
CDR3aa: CASTIAGGEKLFF

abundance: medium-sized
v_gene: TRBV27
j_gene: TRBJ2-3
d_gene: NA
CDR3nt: TGTGCCAGCAGTTTTCGTGGGGGTTTGACAGATACGCAGTATTTT
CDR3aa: CASSFRGGLTDTQYF

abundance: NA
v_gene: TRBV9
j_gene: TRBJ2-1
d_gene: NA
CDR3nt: TGTGCCAGCAGCGTGGCGGGTCCCCCTTACAATGAGCAGTTCTTC
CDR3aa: CASSVAGPPYNEQFF

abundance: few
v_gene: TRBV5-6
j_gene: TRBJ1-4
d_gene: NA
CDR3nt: TGTGCCAGCAGCTCAACAACGCGAGGGAACGCGAATGAAAAACTGTTTTTT
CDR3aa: CASSSTTRGNANEKLFF

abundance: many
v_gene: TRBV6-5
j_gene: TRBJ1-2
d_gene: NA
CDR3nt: TGTGCCAGCAGTTACGGCGGACAGCACTATGGCTACACCTTC
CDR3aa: CASSYGGQHYGYTF

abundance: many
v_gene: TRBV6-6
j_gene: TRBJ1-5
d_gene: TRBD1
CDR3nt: TGTGCCAGCAGTACCCGACAGGGCGATCAGCCCCAGCATTTT
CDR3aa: CASSTRQGDQPQHF

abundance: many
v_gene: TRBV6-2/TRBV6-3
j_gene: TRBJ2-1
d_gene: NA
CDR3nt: TGTGCCAGCAGCCGACTAGACAGGGACCGTGAGCAGTTCTTC
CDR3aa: CASSRLDRDREQFF

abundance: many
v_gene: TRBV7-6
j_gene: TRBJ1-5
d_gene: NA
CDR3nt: TGTGCCAGCAGCTCTGAGGGATTAGGGGACCAGCCCCAGCATTTT
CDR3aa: CASSSEGLGDQPQHF

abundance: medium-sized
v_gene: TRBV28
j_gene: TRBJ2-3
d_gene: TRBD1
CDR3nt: TGTGCCAGCCGAGGGACAGCAGGGACAAGGGATACGCAGTATTTT
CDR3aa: CASRGTAGTRDTQYF

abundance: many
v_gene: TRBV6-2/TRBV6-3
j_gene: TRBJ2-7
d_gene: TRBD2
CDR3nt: TGTGCCAGCAGTTACTCGCGGGGGAACGGCGAGCAGTACTTC
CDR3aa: CASSYSRGNGEQYF

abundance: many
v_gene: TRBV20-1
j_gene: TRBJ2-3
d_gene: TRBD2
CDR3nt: TGCAGTGCTAGACCTGAGACTAGCGGGGAGGCAGATACGCAGTATTTT
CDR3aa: CSARPETSGEADTQYF

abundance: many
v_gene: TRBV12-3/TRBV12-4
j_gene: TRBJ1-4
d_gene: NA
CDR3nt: TGTGCCAGCAGCCCCTTCGGACGTGAAAAACTGTTTTTT
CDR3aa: CASSPFGREKLFF

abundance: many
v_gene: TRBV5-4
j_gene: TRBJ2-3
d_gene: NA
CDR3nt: TGTGCCAGCAGCTTGGTCGGGGCAGATACGCAGTATTTT
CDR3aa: CASSLVGADTQYF

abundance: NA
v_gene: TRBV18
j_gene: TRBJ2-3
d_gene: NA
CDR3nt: TGTGCCAGCTCAACACAGGGAGGGGACACAGATACGCAGTATTTT
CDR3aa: CASSTQGGDTDTQYF

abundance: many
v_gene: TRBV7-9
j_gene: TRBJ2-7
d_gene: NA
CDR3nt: TGTGCCAGCAGCCCACGGACAGTATCCTACGAGCAGTACTTC
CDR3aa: CASSPRTVSYEQYF

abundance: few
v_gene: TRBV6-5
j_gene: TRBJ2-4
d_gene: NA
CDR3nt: TGTGCCAGCAGTTACGAGCCTGGGGGAGCCAAAAACATTCAGTACTTC
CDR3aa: CASSYEPGGAKNIQYF

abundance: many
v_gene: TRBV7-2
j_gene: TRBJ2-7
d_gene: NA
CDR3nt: TGTGCCAGCAGCTTAGAAGTGCAAACCTACGAGCAGTACTTC
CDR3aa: CASSLEVQTYEQYF

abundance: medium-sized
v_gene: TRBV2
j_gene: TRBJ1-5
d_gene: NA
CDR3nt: TGTGCCAGCACAGGGGATAGCAATCAGCCCCAGCATTTT
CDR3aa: CASTGDSNQPQHF

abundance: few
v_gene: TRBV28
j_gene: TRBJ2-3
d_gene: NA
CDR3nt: TGTGCCAGCCACAACAGGGGGGGGCGCTTGTCAGATACGCAGTATTTT
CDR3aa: CASHNRGGRLSDTQYF

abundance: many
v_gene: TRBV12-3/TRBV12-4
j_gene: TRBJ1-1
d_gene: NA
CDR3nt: TGTGCCAGCAGTTTATTAGCTTCGGGCACTGAAGCTTTCTTT
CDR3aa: CASSLLASGTEAFF

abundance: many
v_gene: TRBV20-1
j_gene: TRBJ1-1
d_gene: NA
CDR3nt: TGCAGTGCTCTAACTCCCGCTGAAGCTTTCTTT
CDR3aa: CSALTPAEAFF

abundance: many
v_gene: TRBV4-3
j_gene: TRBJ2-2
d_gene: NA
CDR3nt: TGCGCCAGCAGCTCACAGTCGGCCGGGGAGCTGTTTTTT
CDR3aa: CASSSQSAGELFF

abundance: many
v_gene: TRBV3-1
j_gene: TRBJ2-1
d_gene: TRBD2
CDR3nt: TGTGCCAGCAGCCCCTCACCGGGACTATTAAATGAGCAGTTCTTC
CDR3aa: CASSPSPGLLNEQFF

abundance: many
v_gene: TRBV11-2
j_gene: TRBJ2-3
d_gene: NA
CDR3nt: TGTGCCAGCGGCGGTTGCGGGCAGTATTTT
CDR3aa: CASGGCGQYF

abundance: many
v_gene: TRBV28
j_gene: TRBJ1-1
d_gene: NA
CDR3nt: TGTGCCAGCAGTCAAGCCCCGCGGGGGCGCCCTGAAGCTTTCTTT
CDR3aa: CASSQAPRGRPEAFF

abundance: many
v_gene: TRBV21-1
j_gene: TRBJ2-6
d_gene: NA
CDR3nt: TGTGCCAGCAGCAAAGCCCTAGGGAATTCTGGGGCCAACGTCCTGACTTTC
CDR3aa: CASSKALGNSGANVLTF

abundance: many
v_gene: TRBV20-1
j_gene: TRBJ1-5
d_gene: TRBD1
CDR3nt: TGCAGTGCTATGGGACAGGGGGCCGGGCGAGTATGGAATCAGCCCCAGCATTTT
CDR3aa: CSAMGQGAGRVWNQPQHF

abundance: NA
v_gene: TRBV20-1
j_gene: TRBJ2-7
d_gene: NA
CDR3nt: TGCAGTGCCCCAATCACCCAATTCTCCTCCTACGAGCAGTACTTC
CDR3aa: CSAPITQFSSYEQYF

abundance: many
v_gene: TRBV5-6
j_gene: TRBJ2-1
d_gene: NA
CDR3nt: TGTGCCAGCAGCCTACCCTCTTGGGGCGACGACAATGAGCAGTTCTTC
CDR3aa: CASSLPSWGDDNEQFF

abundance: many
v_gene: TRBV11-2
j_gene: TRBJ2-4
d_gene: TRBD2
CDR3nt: TGTGCCAGCAGCTCTAGGAGCGGGGGCCAGCCAAAAAACATTCAGTACTTC
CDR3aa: CASSSRSGGQPKNIQYF

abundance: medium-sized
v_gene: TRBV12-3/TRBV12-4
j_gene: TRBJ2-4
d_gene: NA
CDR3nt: TGTGCCAGCAGTACCTCGAGGGCTAGGGGGAACATTCAGTACTTC
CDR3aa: CASSTSRARGNIQYF

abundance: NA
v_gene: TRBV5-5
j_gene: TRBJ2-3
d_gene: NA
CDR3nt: TGTGCCAGCAGCCGCCGGGGGGCACTCACAGATACGCAGTATTTT
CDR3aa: CASSRRGALTDTQYF

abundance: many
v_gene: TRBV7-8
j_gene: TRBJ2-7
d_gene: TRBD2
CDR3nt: TGTGCCAGCAGCTCGGGACTAGCGGATACCTACGAGCAGTACTTC
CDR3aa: CASSSGLADTYEQYF

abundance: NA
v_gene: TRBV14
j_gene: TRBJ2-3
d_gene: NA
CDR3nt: TGTGCCAGCAGCCAGGACCTGAGAGACACGCAGTATTTT
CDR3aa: CASSQDLRDTQYF

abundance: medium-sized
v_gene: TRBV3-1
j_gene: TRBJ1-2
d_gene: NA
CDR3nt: TGTGCCAGCAGCCAAGATGGAAGGGTGGGCGGCTACACCTTC
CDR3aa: CASSQDGRVGGYTF

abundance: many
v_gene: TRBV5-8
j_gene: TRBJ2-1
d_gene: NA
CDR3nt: TGTGCCAGCAGCCCCCGGACAGCTTTC
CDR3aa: CASSPRTAF

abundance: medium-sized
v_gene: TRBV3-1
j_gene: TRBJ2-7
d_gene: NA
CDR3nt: TGTGCCAGCAGCCAGGCAAGAAGCTTATACTACGAGCAGTACTTC
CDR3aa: CASSQARSLYYEQYF

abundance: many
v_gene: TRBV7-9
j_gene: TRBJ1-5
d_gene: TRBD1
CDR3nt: TGTGCCAGCAGCTGGGGGACAGAGGATCAGCCCCAGCATTTT
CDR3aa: CASSWGTEDQPQHF

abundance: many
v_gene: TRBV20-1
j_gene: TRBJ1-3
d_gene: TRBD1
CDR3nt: TGCAGTGCGGTCGGGACAGGAGCTGGAAACACCATATATTTT
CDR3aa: CSAVGTGAGNTIYF

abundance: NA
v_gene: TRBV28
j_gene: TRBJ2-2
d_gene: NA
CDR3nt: TGTGCCAGCAGTTTTTTAGCGGAAACCGGGGAGCTGTTTTTT
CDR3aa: CASSFLAETGELFF

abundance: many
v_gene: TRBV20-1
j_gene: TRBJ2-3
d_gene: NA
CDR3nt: TGCAGTGCTAGAGAGATCCCCCCGCATACGCAGTATTTT
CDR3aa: CSAREIPPHTQYF

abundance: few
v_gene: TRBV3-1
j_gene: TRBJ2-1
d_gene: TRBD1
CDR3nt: TGTGCCAGCAGCCGGGACAGGGGTTACAATGAGCAGTTCTTC
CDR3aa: CASSRDRGYNEQFF

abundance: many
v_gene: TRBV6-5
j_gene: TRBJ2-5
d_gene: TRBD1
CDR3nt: TGTGCCAGCAGACCTGACAGGGTTCGAGAGACCCAGTACTTC
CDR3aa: CASRPDRVRETQYF

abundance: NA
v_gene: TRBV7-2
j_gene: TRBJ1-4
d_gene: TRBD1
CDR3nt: TGTGCCAGCAGCCCCAGAGAGGGGGCGCGAAATGAAAAACTGTTTTTT
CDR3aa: CASSPREGARNEKLFF

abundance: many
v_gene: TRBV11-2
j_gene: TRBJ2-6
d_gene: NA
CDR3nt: TGTGCCAGCAGCTTTTCTGGGGCCAACGTCCTGACTTTC
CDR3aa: CASSFSGANVLTF

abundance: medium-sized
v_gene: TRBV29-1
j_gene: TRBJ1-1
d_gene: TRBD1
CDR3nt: TGCAGCGCCAACCGGGACAGAAGCACTGAAGCTTTCTTT
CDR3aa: CSANRDRSTEAFF

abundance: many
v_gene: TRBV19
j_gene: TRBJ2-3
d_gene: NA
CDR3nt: TGTGCCAGTAGGACGGGGTGGAGCACAGATACGCAGTATTTT
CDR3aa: CASRTGWSTDTQYF

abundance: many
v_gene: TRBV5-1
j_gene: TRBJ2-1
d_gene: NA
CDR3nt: TGCGCCAGCAGCTCAGGACTTTACTACAATGAGCAGTTCTTC
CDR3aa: CASSSGLYYNEQFF

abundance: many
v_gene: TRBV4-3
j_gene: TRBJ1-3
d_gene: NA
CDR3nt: TGCGCCAGCAGTACTAACCGGGGGGACTCTGGAAACACCATATATTTT
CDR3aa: CASSTNRGDSGNTIYF

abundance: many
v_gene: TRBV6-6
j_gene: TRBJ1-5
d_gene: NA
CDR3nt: TGTGCCAGCGGCCGACAGGAACCCCTGAATCAGCCCCAGCATTTT
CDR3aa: CASGRQEPLNQPQHF

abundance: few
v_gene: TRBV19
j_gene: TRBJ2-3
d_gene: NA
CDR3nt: TGTGCCAGTAGTACATTTGGACAGCCGAGAACAGATACGCAGTATTTT
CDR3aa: CASSTFGQPRTDTQYF

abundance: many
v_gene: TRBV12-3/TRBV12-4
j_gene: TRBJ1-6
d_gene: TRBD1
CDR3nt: TGTGCCAGCAGCCTTGGACAGGGGGTCAATTCACCCCTCCACTTT
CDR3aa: CASSLGQGVNSPLHF

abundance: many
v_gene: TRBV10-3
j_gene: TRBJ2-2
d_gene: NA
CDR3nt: TGTGCCATCAGCTCAGTGGAAACGAACACCGGGGAGCTGTTTTTT
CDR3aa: CAISSVETNTGELFF

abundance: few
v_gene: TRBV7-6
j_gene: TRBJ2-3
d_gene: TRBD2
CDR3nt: TGTGCCAGCAGCTCGGTCTTGGGTAGCGGGGGCACAGATACGCAGTATTTT
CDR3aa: CASSSVLGSGGTDTQYF